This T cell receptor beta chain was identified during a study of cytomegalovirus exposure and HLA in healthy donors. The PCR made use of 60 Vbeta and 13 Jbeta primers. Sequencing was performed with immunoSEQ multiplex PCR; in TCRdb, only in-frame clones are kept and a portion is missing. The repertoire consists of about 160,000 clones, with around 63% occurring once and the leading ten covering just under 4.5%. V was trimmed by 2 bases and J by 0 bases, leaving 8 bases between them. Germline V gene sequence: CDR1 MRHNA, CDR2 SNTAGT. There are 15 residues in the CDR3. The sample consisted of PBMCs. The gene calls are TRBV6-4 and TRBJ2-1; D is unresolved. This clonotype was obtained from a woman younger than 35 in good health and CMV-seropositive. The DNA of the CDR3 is TGTGCCAGCAGTGACGATGAGAGCTCCTACAATGAGCAGTTCTTC. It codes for CASSDDESSYNEQFF.